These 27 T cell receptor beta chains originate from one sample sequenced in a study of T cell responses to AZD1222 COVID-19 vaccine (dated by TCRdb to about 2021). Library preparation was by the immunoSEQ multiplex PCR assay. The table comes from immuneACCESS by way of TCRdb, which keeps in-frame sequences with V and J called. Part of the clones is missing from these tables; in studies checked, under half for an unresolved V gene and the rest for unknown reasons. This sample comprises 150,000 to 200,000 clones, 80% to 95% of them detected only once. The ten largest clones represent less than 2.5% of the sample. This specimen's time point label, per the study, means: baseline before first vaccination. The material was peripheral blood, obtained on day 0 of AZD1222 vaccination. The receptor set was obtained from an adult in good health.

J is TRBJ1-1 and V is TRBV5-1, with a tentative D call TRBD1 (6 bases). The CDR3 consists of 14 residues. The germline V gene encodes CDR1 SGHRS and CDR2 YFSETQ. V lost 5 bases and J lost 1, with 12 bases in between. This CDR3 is CASSRGAGNTEAFF. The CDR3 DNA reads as TGCGCCAGCAGTCGGGGGGCCGGGAACACTGAAGCTTTCTTT.

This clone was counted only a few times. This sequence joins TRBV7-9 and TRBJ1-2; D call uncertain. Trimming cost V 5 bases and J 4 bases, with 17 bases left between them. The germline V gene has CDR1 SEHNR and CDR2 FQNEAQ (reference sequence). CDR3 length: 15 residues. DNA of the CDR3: TGTGCCAGCAGCCTAAAGGTTGTCTCCTTCTATGGCTACACCTTC. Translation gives CASSLKVVSFYGYTF. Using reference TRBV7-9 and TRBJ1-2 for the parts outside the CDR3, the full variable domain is DTGVSQNPRHKITKRGQNVTFRCDPISEHNRLYWYRQTLGQGPEFLTYFQNEAQLEKSRLLSDRFSAERPKGSFSTLEIQRTEQGDSAMYLCASSLKVVSFYGYTFGSGTRLTVV.

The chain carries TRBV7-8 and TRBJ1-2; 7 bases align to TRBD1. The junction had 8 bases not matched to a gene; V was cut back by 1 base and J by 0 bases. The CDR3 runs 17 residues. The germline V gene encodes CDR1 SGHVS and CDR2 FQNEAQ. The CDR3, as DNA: TGTGCCAGCAGCTTAGACTCAAACAGGGGCACTAACTATGGCTACACCTTC. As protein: CASSLDSNRGTNYGYTF.

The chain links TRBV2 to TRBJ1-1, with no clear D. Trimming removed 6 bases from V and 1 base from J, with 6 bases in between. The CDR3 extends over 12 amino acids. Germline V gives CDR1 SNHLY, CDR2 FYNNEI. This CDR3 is CASRTRNTEAFF. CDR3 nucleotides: TGTGCCAGCAGGACAAGGAACACTGAAGCTTTCTTT.

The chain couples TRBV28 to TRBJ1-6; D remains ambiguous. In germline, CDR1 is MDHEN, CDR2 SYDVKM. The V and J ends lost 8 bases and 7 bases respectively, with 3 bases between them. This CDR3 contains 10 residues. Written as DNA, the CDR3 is TGTGCCAGCGGGAATTCACCCCTCCACTTT. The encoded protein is CASGNSPLHF.

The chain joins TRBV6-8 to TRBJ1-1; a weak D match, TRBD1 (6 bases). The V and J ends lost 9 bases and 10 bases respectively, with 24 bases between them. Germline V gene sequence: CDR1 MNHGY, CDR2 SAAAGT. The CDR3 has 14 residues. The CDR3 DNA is TGTGCCAGGGGTCGACAGGAACAGCCCGACGGAGCTTTCTTT. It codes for CARGRQEQPDGAFF.

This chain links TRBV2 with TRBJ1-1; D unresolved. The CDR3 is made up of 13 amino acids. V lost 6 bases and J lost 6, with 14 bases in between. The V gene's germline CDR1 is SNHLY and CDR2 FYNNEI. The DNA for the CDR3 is TGTGCCAGCAGGGGAGGAGGCGGGGCTGAAGCTTTCTTT. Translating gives CASRGGGGAEAFF.

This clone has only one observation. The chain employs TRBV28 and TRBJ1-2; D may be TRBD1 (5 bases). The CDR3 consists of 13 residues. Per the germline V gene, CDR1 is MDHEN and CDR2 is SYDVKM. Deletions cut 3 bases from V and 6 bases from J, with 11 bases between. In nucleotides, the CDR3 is TGTGCCAGCAGTTTGGGGGTTGTGGATGGCTACACCTTC. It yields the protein CASSLGVVDGYTF.

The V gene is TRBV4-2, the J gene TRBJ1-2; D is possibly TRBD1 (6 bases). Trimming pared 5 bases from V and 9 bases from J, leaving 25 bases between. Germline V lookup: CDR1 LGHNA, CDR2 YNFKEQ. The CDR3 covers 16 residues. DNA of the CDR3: TGTGCCAGCAGCAAAGGGGAAGCAGTTGGCAGGGGTAGCTACACCTTC. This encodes CASSKGEAVGRGSYTF.

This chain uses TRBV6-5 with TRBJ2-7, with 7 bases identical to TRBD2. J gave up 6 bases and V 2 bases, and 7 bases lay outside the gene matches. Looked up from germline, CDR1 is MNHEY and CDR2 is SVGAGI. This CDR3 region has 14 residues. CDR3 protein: CASSYGAGAIEQYF. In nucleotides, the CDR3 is TGTGCCAGCAGTTACGGCGCGGGAGCCATCGAGCAGTACTTC.

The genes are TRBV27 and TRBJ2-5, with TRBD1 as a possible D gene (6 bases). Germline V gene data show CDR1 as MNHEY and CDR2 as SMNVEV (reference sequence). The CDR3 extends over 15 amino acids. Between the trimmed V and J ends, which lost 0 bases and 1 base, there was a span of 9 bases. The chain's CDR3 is CASSLSRQAQETQYF. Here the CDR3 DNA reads TGTGCCAGCAGTTTATCCCGACAGGCCCAAGAGACCCAGTACTTC.

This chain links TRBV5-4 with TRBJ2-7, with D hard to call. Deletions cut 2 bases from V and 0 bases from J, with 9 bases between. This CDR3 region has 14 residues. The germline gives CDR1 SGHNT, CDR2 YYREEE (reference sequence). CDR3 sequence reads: CASSFAASSYEQYF. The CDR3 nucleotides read TGTGCCAGCAGCTTTGCAGCAAGCTCCTACGAGCAGTACTTC.

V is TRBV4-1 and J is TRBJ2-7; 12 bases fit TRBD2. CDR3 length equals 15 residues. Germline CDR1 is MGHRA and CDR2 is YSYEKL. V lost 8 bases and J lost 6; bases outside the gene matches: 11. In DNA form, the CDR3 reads TGCGCCAGCTCCTCCCCAGCGACTAGCGGGAGCGAGCAGTACTTC. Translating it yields CASSSPATSGSEQYF.

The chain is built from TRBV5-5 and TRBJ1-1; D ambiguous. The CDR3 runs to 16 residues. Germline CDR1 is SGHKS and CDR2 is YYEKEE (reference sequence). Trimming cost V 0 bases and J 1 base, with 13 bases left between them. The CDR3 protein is CASSLERRRPNTEAFF. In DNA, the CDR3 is TGTGCCAGCAGCTTGGAACGACGCAGACCGAACACTGAAGCTTTCTTT.

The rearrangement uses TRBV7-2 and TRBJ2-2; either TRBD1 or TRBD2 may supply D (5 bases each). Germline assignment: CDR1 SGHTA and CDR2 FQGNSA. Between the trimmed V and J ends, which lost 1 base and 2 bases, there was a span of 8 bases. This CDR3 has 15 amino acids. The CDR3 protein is CASSLVGRNTGELFF. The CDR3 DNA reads TGTGCCAGCAGCTTAGTGGGACGAAACACCGGGGAGCTGTTTTTT. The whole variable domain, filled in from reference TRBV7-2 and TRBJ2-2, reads GAGVSQSPSNKVTEKGKDVELRCDPISGHTALYWYRQSLGQGLEFLIYFQGNSAPDKSGLPSDRFSAERTGGSVSTLTIQRTQQEDSAVYLCASSLVGRNTGELFFGEGSRLTVL.

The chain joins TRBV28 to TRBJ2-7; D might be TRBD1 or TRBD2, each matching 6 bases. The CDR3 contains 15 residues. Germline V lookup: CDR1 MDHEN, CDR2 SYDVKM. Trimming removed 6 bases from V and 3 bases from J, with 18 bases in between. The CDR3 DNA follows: TGTGCCAGCAGCCCAGGAGGGGACATAAGCTACGAGCAGTACTTC. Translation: CASSPGGDISYEQYF.

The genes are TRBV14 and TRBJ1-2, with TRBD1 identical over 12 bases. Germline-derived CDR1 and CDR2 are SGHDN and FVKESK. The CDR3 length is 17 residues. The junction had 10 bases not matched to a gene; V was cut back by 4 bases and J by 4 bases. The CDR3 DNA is TGTGCCAGCAGCCCTCCGGGACAGGGGGCGCATGTCTATGGCTACACCTTC. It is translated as CASSPPGQGAHVYGYTF.

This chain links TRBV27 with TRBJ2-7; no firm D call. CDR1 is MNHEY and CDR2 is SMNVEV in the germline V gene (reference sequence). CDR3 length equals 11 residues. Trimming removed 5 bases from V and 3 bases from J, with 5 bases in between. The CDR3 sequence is CASSPYYEQYF. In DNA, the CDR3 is TGTGCCAGCAGTCCATACTACGAGCAGTACTTC.

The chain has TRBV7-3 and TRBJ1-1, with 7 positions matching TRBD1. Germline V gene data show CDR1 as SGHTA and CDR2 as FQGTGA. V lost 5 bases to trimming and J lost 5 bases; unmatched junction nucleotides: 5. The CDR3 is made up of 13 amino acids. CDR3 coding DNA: TGTGCCAGCAGCAACAGGGGAGGGACTGAAGCTTTCTTT. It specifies CASSNRGGTEAFF.

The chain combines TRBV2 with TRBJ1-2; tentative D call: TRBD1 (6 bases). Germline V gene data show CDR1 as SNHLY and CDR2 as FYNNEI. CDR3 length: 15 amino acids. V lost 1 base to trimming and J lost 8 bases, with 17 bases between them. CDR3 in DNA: TGTGCCAGCAGTGAAGGGTATTCAGGGGCCCGGGGCTACACCTTC. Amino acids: CASSEGYSGARGYTF.

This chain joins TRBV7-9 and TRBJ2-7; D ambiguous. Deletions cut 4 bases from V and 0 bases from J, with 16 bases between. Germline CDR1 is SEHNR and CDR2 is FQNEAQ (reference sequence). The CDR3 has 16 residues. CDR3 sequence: CASSSEAEALSYEQYF. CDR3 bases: TGTGCCAGCAGCTCCGAGGCAGAGGCGCTCTCCTACGAGCAGTACTTC.

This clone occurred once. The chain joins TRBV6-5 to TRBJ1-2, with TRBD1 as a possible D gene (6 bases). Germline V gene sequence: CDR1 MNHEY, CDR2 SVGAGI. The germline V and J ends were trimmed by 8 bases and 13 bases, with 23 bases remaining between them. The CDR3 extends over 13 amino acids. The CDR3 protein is CASDWTVTNRSTF. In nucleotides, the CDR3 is TGTGCCAGCGACTGGACAGTTACGAATAGGAGCACCTTC.

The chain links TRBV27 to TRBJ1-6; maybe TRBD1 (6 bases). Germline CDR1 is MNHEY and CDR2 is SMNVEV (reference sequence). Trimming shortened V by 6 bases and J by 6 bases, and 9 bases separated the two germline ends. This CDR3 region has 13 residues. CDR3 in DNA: TGTGCCAGCAGGAGCAGGGGTAATTCACCCCTCCACTTT. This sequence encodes CASRSRGNSPLHF.

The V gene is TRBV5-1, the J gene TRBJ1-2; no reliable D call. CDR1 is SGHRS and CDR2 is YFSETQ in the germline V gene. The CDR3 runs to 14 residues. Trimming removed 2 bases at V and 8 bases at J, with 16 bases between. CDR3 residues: CASSFPDGAGGYTF. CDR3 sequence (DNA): TGCGCCAGCAGCTTTCCGGACGGTGCAGGAGGCTACACCTTC.

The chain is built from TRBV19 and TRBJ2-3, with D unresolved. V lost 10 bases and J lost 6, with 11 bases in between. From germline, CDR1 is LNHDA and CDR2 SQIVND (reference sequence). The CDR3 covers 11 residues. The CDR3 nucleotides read TGTGCCACCGAGGTATCGGATACGCAGTATTTT. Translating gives CATEVSDTQYF.

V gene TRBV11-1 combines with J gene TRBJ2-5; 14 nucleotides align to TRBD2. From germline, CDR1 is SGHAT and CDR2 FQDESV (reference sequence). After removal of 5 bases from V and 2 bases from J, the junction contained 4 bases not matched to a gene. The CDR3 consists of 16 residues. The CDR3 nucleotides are TGTGCCAGCAGCAAACGGACTAGCGGGGGGCAAGAGACCCAGTACTTC. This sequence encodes CASSKRTSGGQETQYF.

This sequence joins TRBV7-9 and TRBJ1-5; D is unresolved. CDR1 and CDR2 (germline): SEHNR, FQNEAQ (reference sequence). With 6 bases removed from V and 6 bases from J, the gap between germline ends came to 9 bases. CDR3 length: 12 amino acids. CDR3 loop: CASSRDFQPQHF. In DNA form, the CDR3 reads TGTGCCAGCAGTAGGGATTTTCAGCCCCAGCATTTT.